These 10 T cell receptor beta chains were all obtained from the same sample, sequenced in a study of blood T cell repertoires in COVID-19. Method: immunoSEQ multiplex PCR; TCRdb's copy keeps in-frame clones and lacks some. This sample has roughly 5,700 clones, with around 84% found just once. Material for sequencing was peripheral blood. The receptor source for this set is a human donor in a cohort sampled during active COVID-19.

The CDR3 region is CASRKLAGGVDEQFF. The CDR3 DNA follows: TGTGCCAGCAGGAAACTAGCGGGAGGGGTCGATGAGCAGTTCTTC. This sequence joins TRBV2 and TRBJ2-1, with 13 bases matching TRBD2. Germline CDR1 reads SNHLY; CDR2 reads FYNNEI. This CDR3 comprises 15 residues. With 6 bases clipped from V and 8 bases from J, the junction kept 7 bases outside the gene matches. The full variable domain, its missing parts supplied by reference TRBV2 and TRBJ2-1, is EPEVTQTPSHQVTQMGQEVILRCVPISNHLYFYWYRQILGQKVEFLVSFYNNEISEKSEIFDDQFSVERPDGSNFTLKIRSTKLEDSAMYFCASRKLAGGVDEQFFGPGTRLTVL.

The rearrangement joins TRBV5-6 to TRBJ2-7, with TRBD2 identical over 8 bases. Germline V gene data show CDR1 as SGHDT and CDR2 as YYEEEE. The CDR3 is 14 amino acids. J was trimmed by 10 bases and V by 5 bases; bases with no gene match: 14. The CDR3 is CASRLSGSPPPQYF. The CDR3 DNA reads TGTGCCAGCAGACTCAGCGGGAGCCCTCCCCCCCAGTACTTC.

This chain connects TRBV11-2 to TRBJ2-1; D may be TRBD1 (5 bases). Germline V CDR1 and CDR2: SGHAT, FQNNGV. V lost 5 bases and J lost 15, with 14 bases in between. This CDR3 is 11 amino acids long. In nucleotides, the CDR3 is TGTGCCAGCAGCCAGGGTCCCGTCCCGTTCTTC. As protein: CASSQGPVPFF.

This rearrangement joins TRBV7-2 to TRBJ1-2; D unresolved. V lost 3 bases and J 4 bases, leaving 9 bases between the germline ends. Looked up from germline, CDR1 is SGHTA and CDR2 is FQGNSA. CDR3 size: 13 residues. CDR3 amino acids: CASSLQEGYGYTF. The CDR3 DNA reads as TGTGCCAGCAGCTTGCAGGAAGGCTATGGCTACACCTTC.

This clone was found once. This CDR3 reads CASSVGQLDGYTF. The CDR3 nucleotides are TGTGCCAGCAGCGTGGGACAGTTAGATGGCTACACCTTC. The chain links TRBV11-2 to TRBJ1-2; TRBD1 agrees at 7 bases. This CDR3 comprises 13 residues. V shed 5 bases and J 6 bases; nucleotides not matched to a gene: 6. Looked up from germline, CDR1 is SGHAT and CDR2 is FQNNGV.

CDR3 in amino acids: CASSYASRRANVLTF. The CDR3 DNA is TGTGCCAGCAGTTACGCGTCTAGAAGGGCCAACGTCCTGACTTTC. This chain joins TRBV6-2 or TRBV6-3 and TRBJ2-6; D is ambiguous. The V gene's germline CDR1 is MNHEY and CDR2 SVGEGT. The germline V and J ends were trimmed by 2 bases and 5 bases, with 10 bases remaining between them. The CDR3 sequence is 15 residues long.

This chain links TRBV7-3 with TRBJ2-7; 7 bases are a match to TRBD1. V lost 5 bases to trimming and J lost 4 bases; unmatched junction nucleotides: 11. From germline, CDR1 is SGHTA and CDR2 FQGTGA. This CDR3 region has 15 residues. In DNA, the CDR3 is TGTGCCAGCAGCAAATACAGGGGACCAACTTACGAGCAGTACTTC. Its translation is CASSKYRGPTYEQYF.

The chain joins TRBV9 to TRBJ2-3; 8 positions match TRBD1. Germline CDR1 is SGDLS and CDR2 is YYNGEE. V shed 4 bases, J shed 1 base, and the junction held 11 bases outside the gene matches. The CDR3 consists of 17 residues. The CDR3 bases are TGTGCCAGCAGCCCCCTCAGGGGGCGGGATGGCACAGATACGCAGTATTTT. Its translation: CASSPLRGRDGTDTQYF.

The chain couples TRBV2 to TRBJ2-2, with D maybe TRBD1 (5 bases). V shed 3 bases and J shed 7 bases, with 15 bases lying between them. This CDR3 has 15 amino acids. The germline gives CDR1 SNHLY, CDR2 FYNNEI. Here the CDR3 DNA reads TGTGCCAGCAGTGAGCATGGGGCTGCGGTCGGGGAGCTGTTTTTT. This gives the protein CASSEHGAAVGELFF. Variable domain in full (rest from reference TRBV2 and TRBJ2-2): EPEVTQTPSHQVTQMGQEVILRCVPISNHLYFYWYRQILGQKVEFLVSFYNNEISEKSEIFDDQFSVERPDGSNFTLKIRSTKLEDSAMYFCASSEHGAAVGELFFGEGSRLTVL.

The chain couples TRBV7-2 to TRBJ1-5, with 7 bases matching TRBD1. The CDR3 runs to 16 residues. From germline, CDR1 is SGHTA and CDR2 FQGNSA. After removal of 5 bases from V and 1 base from J, the junction contained 8 bases not matched to a gene. The CDR3 DNA reads as TGTGCCAGCAGCCCCCGGGACAGCGACAGCAATCAGCCCCAGCATTTT. Translating gives CASSPRDSDSNQPQHF.